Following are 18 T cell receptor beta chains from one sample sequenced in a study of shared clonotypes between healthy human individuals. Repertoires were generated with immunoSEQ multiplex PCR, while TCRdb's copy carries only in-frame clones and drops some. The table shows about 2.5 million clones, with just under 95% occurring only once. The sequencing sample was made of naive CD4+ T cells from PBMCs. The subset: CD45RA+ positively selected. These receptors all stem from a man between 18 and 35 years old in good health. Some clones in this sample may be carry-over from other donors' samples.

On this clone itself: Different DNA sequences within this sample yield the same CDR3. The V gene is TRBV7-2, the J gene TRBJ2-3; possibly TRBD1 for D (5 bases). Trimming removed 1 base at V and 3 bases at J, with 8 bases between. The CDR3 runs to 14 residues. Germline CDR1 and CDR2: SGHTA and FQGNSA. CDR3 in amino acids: CASSLGQGTDTQYF. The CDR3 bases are TGTGCCAGCAGCTTAGGGCAGGGTACAGATACGCAGTATTTT.

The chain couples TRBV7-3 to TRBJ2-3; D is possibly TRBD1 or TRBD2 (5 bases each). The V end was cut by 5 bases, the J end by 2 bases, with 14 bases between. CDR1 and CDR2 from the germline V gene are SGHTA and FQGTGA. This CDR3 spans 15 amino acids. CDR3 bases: TGTGCCAGCAGCCCGACGGGGCACTACACAGATACGCAGTATTTT. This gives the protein CASSPTGHYTDTQYF.

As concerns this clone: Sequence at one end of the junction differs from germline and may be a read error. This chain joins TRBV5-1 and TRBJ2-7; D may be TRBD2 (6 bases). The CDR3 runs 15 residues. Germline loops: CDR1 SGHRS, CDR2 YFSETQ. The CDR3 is CASSPGGAFSDEQYF. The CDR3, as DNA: TGCGCCAGCAGTCCCGGAGGGGCCTTCTCCGACGAGCAGTACTTC.

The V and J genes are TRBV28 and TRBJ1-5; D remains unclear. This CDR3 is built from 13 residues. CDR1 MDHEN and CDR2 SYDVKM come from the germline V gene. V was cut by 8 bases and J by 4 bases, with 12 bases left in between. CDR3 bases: TGTGCCAGCCACTATAGCCGGAATCAGCCCCAGCATTTT. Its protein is CASHYSRNQPQHF.

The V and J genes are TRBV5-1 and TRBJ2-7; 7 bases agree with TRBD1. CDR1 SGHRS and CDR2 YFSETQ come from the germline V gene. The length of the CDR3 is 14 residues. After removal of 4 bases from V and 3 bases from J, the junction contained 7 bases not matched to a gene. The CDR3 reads CASSVNRGGYEQYF. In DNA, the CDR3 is TGCGCCAGCAGCGTAAACAGGGGCGGCTACGAGCAGTACTTC.

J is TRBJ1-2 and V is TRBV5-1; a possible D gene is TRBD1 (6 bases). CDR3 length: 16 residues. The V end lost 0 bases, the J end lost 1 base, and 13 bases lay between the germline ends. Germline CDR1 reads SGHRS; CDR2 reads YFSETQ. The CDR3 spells CASSLDGGSFNYGYTF. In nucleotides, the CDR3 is TGCGCCAGCAGCTTGGACGGGGGCTCGTTTAACTATGGCTACACCTTC.

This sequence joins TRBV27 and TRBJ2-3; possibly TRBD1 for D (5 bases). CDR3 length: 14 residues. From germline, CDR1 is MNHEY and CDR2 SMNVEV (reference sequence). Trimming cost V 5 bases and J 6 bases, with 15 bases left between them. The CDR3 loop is CASSPRRGRDTQYF. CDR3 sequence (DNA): TGTGCCAGCAGTCCCCGTAGGGGTCGGGATACGCAGTATTTT.

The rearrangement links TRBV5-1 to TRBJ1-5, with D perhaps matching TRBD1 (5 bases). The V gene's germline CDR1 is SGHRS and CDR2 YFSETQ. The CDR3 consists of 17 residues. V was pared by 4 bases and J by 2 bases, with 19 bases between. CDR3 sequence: CASSRAPRGEGNQPQHF. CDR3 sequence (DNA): TGCGCCAGCAGCAGGGCCCCCAGAGGGGAGGGCAATCAGCCCCAGCATTTT.

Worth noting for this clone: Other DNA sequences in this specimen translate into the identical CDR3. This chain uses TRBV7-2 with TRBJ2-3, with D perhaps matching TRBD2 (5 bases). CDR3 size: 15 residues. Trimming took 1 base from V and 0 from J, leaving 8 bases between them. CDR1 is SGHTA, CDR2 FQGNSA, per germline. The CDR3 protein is CASSLVSGSTDTQYF. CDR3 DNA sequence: TGTGCCAGCAGCTTAGTATCGGGGAGCACAGATACGCAGTATTTT.

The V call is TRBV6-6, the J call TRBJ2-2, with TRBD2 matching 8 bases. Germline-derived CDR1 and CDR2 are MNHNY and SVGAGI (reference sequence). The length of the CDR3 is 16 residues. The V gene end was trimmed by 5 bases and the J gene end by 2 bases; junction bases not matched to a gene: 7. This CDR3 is CASSPFGGANTGELFF. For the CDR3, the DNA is TGTGCCAGCAGTCCGTTCGGGGGGGCCAACACCGGGGAGCTGTTTTTT.

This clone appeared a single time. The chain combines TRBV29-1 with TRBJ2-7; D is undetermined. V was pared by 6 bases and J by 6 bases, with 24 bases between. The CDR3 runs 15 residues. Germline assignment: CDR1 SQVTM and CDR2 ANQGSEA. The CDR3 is CSVLSSRLVVGEQYF. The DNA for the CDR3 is TGCAGCGTCCTCTCTTCTCGGTTAGTAGTCGGCGAGCAGTACTTC.

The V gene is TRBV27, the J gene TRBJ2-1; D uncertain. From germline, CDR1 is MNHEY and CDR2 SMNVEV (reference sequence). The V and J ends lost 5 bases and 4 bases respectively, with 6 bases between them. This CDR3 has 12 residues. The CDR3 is CASSQNYNEQFF. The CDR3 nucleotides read TGTGCCAGCAGTCAAAATTACAATGAGCAGTTCTTC.

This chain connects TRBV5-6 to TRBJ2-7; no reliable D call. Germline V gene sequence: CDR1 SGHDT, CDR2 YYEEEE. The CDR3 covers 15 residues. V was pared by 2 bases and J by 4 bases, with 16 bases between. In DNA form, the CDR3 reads TGTGCCAGCAGCTTACCAACCCAAGGGCGATACGAGCAGTACTTC. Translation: CASSLPTQGRYEQYF. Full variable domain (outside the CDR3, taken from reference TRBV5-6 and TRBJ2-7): DAGVTQSPTHLIKTRGQQVTLRCSPKSGHDTVSWYQQALGQGPQFIFQYYEEEERQRGNFPDRFSGHQFPNYSSELNVNALLLGDSALYLCASSLPTQGRYEQYFGPGTRLTVT.

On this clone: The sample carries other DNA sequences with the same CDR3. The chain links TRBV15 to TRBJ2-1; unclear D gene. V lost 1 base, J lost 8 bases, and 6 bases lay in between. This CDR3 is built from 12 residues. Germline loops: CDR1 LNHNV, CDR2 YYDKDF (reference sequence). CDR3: CATSRGVYEQFF. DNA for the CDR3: TGTGCCACCAGCAGAGGTGTATATGAGCAGTTCTTC.

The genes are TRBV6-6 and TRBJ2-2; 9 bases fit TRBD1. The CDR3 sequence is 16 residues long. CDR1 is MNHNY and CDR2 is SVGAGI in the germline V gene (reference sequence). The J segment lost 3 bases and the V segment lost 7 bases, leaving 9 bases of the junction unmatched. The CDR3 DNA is TGTGCCAGCACGAGAAGGGGACAGGGTGACACCGGGGAGCTGTTTTTT. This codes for CASTRRGQGDTGELFF.

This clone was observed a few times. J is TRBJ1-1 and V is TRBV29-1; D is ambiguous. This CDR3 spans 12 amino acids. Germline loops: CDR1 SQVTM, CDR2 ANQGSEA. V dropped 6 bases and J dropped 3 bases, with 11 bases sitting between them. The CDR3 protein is CSVVNWYTEAFF. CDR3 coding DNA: TGCAGCGTGGTGAATTGGTACACTGAAGCTTTCTTT.

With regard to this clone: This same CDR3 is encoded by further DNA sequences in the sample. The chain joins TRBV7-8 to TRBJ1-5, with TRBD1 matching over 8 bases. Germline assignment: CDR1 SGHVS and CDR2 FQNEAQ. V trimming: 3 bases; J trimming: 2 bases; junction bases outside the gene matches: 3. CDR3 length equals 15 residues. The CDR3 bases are TGTGCCAGCAGCTTGGACAGGGTAGGCAATCAGCCCCAGCATTTT. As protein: CASSLDRVGNQPQHF.

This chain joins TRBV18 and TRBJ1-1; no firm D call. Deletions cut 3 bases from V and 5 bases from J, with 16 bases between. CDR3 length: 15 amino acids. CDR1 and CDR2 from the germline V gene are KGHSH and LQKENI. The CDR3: CASSPAASGRTEAFF. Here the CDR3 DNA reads TGTGCCAGCTCACCCGCCGCCAGTGGGCGAACTGAAGCTTTCTTT. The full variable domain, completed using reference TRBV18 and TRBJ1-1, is NAGVMQNPRHLVRRRGQEARLRCSPMKGHSHVYWYRQLPEEGLKFMVYLQKENIIDESGMPKERFSAEFPKEGPSILRIQQVVRGDSAAYFCASSPAASGRTEAFFGQGTRLTVV.